This section outlines one T cell receptor beta chain sequence together with its context. This clonotype was seen ten or more times. Its specific antigen is unknown. No quality values exist for individual bases; no much larger clone is one base distant. Its CDR3 holds 14 amino acids, cysteine through phenylalanine. Of the read, only the CDR3 DNA is kept; its 42 bases are in frame from base 1. Trimming takes 6 bases from V and 3 bases from J, and the germline ends sit 15 bases apart. This sample stems from a study of T cells after yellow fever vaccination (dated by TCRdb to the late 2010s). About the investigation overall: The SMART-Seq v4 Ultra Low Input RNA kit was used to prepare libraries from fractions with low cell numbers. Blood was drawn at multiple timepoints before and after primary and secondary immunization, with bulk PBMC replicates and cell subsets isolated. Bulk TCR alpha and beta repertoires were sequenced longitudinally to track T-cell clones before and after primary and booster YFV17D yellow fever vaccination. Two healthy male donors, one aged 18 to 30 and one aged 30 to 39 years, were included in the cohort. On the study overall, not on this receptor specifically: Only two donors were included in the study, so the extent to which the findings can be generalized is limited. Because abundant contaminating clonotypes from the bulk population could be contained in FACS-sorted repertoires, computational filtering was required. After the booster, most clones that had expanded after primary vaccination were detected again (nearly 97% of CD4 and roughly 86% of CD8), suggesting broad maintenance of memory. A small share of clonotypes occurred in both CD4 and CD8 compartments, likely arising from convergent recombination. The secondary T-cell response was found to be weaker but faster than the primary response, with a peak reached on day 5 rather than on day 15.

The treatment or condition label of this sample denotes: live attenuated yellow fever vaccine strain. At each blood-draw timepoint, two biological replicates of bulk PBMCs were obtained. PBMCs were isolated from peripheral blood using a standard Ficoll-Paque protocol. TriZol was used to extract RNA from bulk PBMCs, from CD4 and CD8 fractions, and from dextramer-positive and dextramer-negative fractions. TCR cDNA was synthesized by 5'RACE template switching, through which a universal primer site and unique molecular identifiers were introduced. Priming of cDNA synthesis was performed from both the TCR alpha and TCR beta constant segments. Libraries were amplified in two PCR steps, with sample barcodes and sequencing adapters added in the second step. Libraries were sequenced on Illumina HiSeq 2500 (2x100 bp) or NovaSeq (2x150 bp). In the source study's methods: Demultiplexing of reads and collapsing into UMI consensus sequences were performed with MIGEC, and V(D)J alignment was carried out with MiXCR. Clonotypes responding to the vaccine were identified with edgeR on replicate PBMC samples, with the criteria of FDR below 0.01 and a log2 fold change above 5 up to day 15. CD4 or CD8 identity was assigned to each bulk clonotype according to whether the clonotype was present at higher abundance in the sequenced CD4 repertoire or the sequenced CD8 repertoire. TCRdb reworked the public reads: Q25 trimming with fastp, MiXCR clone assembly, productive beta chains retained. Rows merge per CDR3 protein into single entries with the most common DNA and genes. TCRdb, not the original authors, processed these V and J calls. The sample includes about 630,000 distinct CDR3 sequences, with 10% to 15% observed a single time. Jointly, the top ten make up 15% of the sample.

The sequencing used PBMCs, collected on the day of the yellow fever booster vaccination. The chain joins TRBV12-3 or TRBV12-4 to TRBJ2-7; the D gene assignment is perhaps TRBD1 or TRBD2, with each matching 5 bases. The source of this sequence is a man aged 25-40 years who received the YFV17D yellow fever vaccine. The DNA reads as follows: TGTGCCAGCAGCGCCGGGGCAGGCCGCTACGAGCAGTACTTC. The encoded protein is CASSAGAGRYEQYF.